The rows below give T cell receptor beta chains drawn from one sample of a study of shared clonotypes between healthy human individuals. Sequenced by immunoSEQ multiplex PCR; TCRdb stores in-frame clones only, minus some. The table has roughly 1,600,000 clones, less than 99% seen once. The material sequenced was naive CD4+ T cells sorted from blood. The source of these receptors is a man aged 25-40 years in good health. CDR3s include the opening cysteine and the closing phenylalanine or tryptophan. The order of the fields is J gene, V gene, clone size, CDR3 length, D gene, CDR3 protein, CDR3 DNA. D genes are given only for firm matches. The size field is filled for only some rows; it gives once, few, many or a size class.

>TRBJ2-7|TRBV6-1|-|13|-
CASKMRDRLEQYF
TGTGCCAGCAAGATGCGGGACCGTCTGGAGCAGTACTTC
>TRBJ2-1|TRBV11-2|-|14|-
CASSLARRGNEQFF
TGTGCCAGCAGCTTAGCCCGGAGGGGCAATGAGCAGTTCTTC
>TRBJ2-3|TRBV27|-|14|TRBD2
CASQRLAATDTQYF
TGTGCCAGCCAAAGACTAGCGGCCACAGATACGCAGTATTTT
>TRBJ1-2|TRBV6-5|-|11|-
CASGRDYGYTF
TGTGCCAGCGGACGGGACTATGGCTACACCTTC
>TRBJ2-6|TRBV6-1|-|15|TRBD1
CATRQGAAGANVLTF
TGTGCCACCCGACAGGGGGCAGCTGGGGCCAACGTCCTGACTTTC
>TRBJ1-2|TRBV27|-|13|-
CASSLKGVGGYTF
TGTGCCAGCAGTTTAAAGGGGGTGGGCGGCTACACCTTC
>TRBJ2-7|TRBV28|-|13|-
CASSIPGANEQYF
TGTGCCAGCAGTATCCCGGGTGCCAACGAGCAGTACTTC
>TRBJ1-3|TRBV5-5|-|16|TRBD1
CASSLSDRDSGNTIYF
TGTGCCAGCAGCTTGTCCGACAGGGACTCTGGAAACACCATATATTTT
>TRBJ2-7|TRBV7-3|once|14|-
CASSPPGRDYEQYF
TGTGCCAGCAGCCCCCCGGGCAGGGACTACGAGCAGTACTTC
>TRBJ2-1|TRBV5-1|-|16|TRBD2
CASSPIPSGTVNEQFF
TGCGCCAGCAGCCCGATACCTAGCGGGACGGTCAATGAGCAGTTCTTC
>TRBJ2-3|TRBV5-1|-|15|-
CASSLGGHGTDTQYF
TGCGCCAGCAGCTTGGGGGGCCACGGCACAGATACGCAGTATTTT
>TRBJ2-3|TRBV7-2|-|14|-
CASNRGTSTDTQYF
TGTGCCAGCAATAGGGGAACTAGCACAGATACGCAGTATTTT
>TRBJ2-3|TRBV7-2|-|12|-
CASSPSPDTQYF
TGTGCCAGCAGCCCCAGCCCAGATACGCAGTATTTT
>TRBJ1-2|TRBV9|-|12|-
CASTGWGDGYTF
TGTGCCAGTACCGGATGGGGGGATGGCTACACCTTC
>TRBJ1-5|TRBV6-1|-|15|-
CASSEEGRYNQPQHF
TGTGCCAGCAGTGAAGAAGGCAGATACAATCAGCCCCAGCATTTT
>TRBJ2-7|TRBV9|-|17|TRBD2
CASSDGTSGRFPYEQYF
TGTGCCAGCAGCGACGGGACTAGCGGGAGGTTCCCCTACGAGCAGTACTTC
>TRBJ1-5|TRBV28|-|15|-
CASIVTAGPNQPQHF
TGTGCCAGCATTGTGACGGCCGGGCCCAATCAGCCCCAGCATTTT
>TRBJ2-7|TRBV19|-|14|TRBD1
CASRSPGQGAAQYF
TGTGCCAGTAGATCCCCGGGACAGGGTGCGGCGCAGTACTTC
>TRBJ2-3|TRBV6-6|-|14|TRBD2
CATRLAGVPDTQYF
TGTGCCACGCGATTAGCGGGAGTCCCAGATACGCAGTATTTT
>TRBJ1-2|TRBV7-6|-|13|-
CASSLGPQQGYTF
TGTGCCAGCAGCTTAGGACCCCAACAAGGCTACACCTTC
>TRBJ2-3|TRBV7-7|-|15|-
CASSLRQGPTDTQYF
TGTGCCAGCAGCCTCCGTCAGGGGCCCACAGATACGCAGTATTTT
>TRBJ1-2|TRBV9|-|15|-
CASSVGKLGDGGYTF
TGTGCCAGCAGCGTAGGCAAATTGGGGGATGGCGGCTACACCTTC